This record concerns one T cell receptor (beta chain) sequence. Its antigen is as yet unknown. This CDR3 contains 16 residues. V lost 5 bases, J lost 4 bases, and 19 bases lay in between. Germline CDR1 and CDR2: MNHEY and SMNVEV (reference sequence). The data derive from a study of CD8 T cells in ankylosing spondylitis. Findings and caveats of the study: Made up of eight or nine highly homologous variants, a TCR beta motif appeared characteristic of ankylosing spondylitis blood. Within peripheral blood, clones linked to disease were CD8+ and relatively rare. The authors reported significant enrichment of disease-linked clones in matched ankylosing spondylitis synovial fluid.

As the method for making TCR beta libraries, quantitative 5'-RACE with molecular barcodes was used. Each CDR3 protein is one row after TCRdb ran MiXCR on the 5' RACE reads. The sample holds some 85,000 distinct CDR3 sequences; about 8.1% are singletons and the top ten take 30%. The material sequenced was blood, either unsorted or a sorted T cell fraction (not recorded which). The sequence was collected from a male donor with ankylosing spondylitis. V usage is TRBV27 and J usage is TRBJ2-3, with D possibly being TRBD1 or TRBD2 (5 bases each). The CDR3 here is CASSVIPGPTADTQYF. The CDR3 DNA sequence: TGTGCCAGCAGTGTCATACCGGGGCCGACGGCAGATACGCAGTATTTT.